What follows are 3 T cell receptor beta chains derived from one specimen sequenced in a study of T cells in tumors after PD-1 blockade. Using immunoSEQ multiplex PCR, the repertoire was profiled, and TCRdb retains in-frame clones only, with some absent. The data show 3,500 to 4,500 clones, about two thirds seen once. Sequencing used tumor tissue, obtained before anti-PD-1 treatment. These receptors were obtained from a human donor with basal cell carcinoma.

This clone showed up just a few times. The CDR3 coding sequence is TGCGCCAGCAGCTTGGATGTGGGAACCAATTCACCCCTCCACTTT. Translated, it gives CASSLDVGTNSPLHF. V gene TRBV5-1 combines with J gene TRBJ1-6; D remains ambiguous. V gave up 0 bases and J gave up 7 bases, with 11 bases separating them. The CDR3 is 15 residues long. CDR1 is SGHRS and CDR2 is YFSETQ in the germline V gene.

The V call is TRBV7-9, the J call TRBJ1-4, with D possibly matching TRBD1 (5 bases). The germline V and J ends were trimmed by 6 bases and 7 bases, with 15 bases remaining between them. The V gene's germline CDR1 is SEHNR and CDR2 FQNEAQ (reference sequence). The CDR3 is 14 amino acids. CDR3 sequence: CASSSQGLGEKLFF. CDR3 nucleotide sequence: TGTGCCAGCAGTTCCCAGGGTCTGGGTGAAAAACTGTTTTTT. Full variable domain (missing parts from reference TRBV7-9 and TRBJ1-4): DTGVSQNPRHKITKRGQNVTFRCDPISEHNRLYWYRQTLGQGPEFLTYFQNEAQLEKSRLLSDRFSAERPKGSFSTLEIQRTEQGDSAMYLCASSSQGLGEKLFFGSGTQLSVL.

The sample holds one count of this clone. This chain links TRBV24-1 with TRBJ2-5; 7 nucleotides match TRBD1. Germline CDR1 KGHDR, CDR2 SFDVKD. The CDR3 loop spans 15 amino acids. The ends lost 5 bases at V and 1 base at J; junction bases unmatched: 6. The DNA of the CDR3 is TGTGCCACCAGTGGGCTACAGGGGACCCAAGAGACCCAGTACTTC. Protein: CATSGLQGTQETQYF.